This T cell receptor beta chain is from a study of graft-versus-host responses after intestinal transplantation (dated by TCRdb to 2020 to 2022). For context, the study as a whole: Recipients received multivisceral, liver-intestinal, or isolated intestinal transplants. After intestinal transplantation, graft-versus-host and host-versus-graft alloreactive T cell clones in the graft, circulation and bone marrow were tracked using bulk TCR-beta CDR3 sequencing. The cohort enrolled 20 to 25 intestinal transplant recipients including one retransplant, and a few patients lacking pretransplant specimens were excluded. To identify alloreactive clones, pre-transplant mixed lymphocyte reaction products were sequenced and compared with unstimulated pre-transplant donor and recipient T cells. Every recipient was given anti-thymocyte globulin induction, followed by about three years of maintenance tacrolimus and steroids. Samples from a few later patients were sequenced in-house on an Illumina MiSeq with MiXCR processing rather than by the commercial service. Donor T cell macrochimerism was defined as a peak of at least 4% donor T cells among recipient peripheral blood mononuclear cells.

Study-wide conclusions, independent of this receptor: In patients with donor T cell macrochimerism, the allografts had high GvH to HvG T cell clonal ratios. Peak levels of circulating GvH clones were associated with declines in HvG clones early after transplant. The conclusions were limited by the relatively low number and heterogeneity of the intestinal transplant patients. GvH clones turned up in recipient bone marrow, with some appearing earlier in ileal mucosa or blood, a pattern consistent with an intestinal mucosal origin.

The library was made by the immunoSEQ multiplex PCR assay. High-throughput TCR-beta CDR3 sequencing of genomic DNA from most patients was performed by Adaptive Biotechnologies. Per the original workflow: TCR sequencing data were retrieved from Adaptive's ImmunoSEQ software for more than 15 patients, whereas three other patients were processed with MiXCR and VDJtools. Because the origin of CDR3 nucleotide sequences shared between donor and recipient could not be assigned, those sequences were removed. To be classed as alloreactive, a clone needed at least 2-fold expansion over unstimulated cells and a minimum CFSE-low frequency of 0.002% (template counts) or 0.001% (read counts). Clones detected in sequenced pre-transplant spleen, lymph node, or MLR CFSE-low populations of the donor or recipient were defined as mappable. Cumulative frequency of alloreactive clones was calculated as a percentage of all sequences weighted by copy number. TCRdb's version of the immuneACCESS table is confined to in-frame rearrangements and falls short of the full clone set. An unresolved V gene accounts for under half of the shortfall where checked; the remainder is of unknown origin. V and J calls and clone size follow that table, whereas D and trimming were derived from the DNA. For this sample there are under 20,000 clones; around 70% appear just once. In total, the top ten clones hold approximately 3.7% of the sample.

Note on this clone: The antigen it binds to is not known. No qualities accompany the bases; no much larger clone lies one base away.

A distance of 15 bases separates the germline ends of V and J, which lose 4 bases and 6 bases respectively. Reading the germline V gene gives CDR1 MNHEY and CDR2 SVGAGI. The CDR3 covers 15 residues, taking in both the cysteine and the phenylalanine. The CDR3 DNA has 45 bases and is translated from base 1. To isolate intraepithelial and lamina propria lymphocytes from graft specimens, dithiothreitol, EDTA incubations and collagenase D digestion were used. Bulk TCR-beta sequencing was performed on serial intestinal graft biopsy specimens collected as late as 600 days after transplant. Source: ileum tissue, taken 14 days after transplant. The clonotype comes from a human patient who received an intestinal transplant, so some T cells may come from the graft donor. The V and J segments used are TRBV6-5 and TRBJ2-2, with a tentative D gene TRBD1 over 6 matching bases. The CDR3 in this case is CASSSRQGYPGELFF. Here is the DNA: TGTGCCAGCAGTTCGCGCCAGGGGTACCCCGGGGAGCTGTTTTTT.